This T cell receptor beta chain was recovered during a study of T-cell reconstitution after alpha-beta-depleted transplantation in children. During its preparation, the TCRbeta library received unique molecular identifiers. TCRdb recomputed calls from the PCR reads with MiXCR, one row per CDR3 protein. The profile shows about 600,000 distinct CDR3 sequences, 10% to 15% of them singletons. V was clipped by 9 bases and J by 2 bases, with 18 bases between them. The CDR3 has 15 amino acids. Germline values: CDR1 LGHDT, CDR2 YNNKEL (reference sequence). Sequencing used PBMCs, mostly from graft donor cells, obtained 360 days after TCRalphabeta/CD19-depleted stem cell transplant. This chain joins TRBV3-1 and TRBJ2-3; D may correspond to TRBD1 or TRBD2 (6 bases each). The TCR originated in a male patient younger than 18 who had a stem cell transplant for acute myeloid leukemia, so the T cells may come from the graft donor. The CDR3, as DNA: TGTGCCAGTTCCGGGGGCTATCGAAACACAGATACGCAGTATTTT. This gives the protein CASSGGYRNTDTQYF.